This is a list of T cell receptor beta chains from one sample in a study of shared clonotypes between healthy human individuals. Assay: immunoSEQ multiplex PCR; the TCRdb copy retains only in-frame clones and omits some. The data hold hundreds of thousands of clones, with over 70% observed a single time. Specimen: memory CD4+ T cells sorted from blood. These receptors came from a man aged 25 to 45 in good health. Each CDR3 is given without its conserved first and last residue.

V,CDR3
TRBV6-4,ASSLEGGGNEQF
TRBV2,ASATGGTEAF
TRBV6-1,ASRQGNTGELF
TRBV6-1,ASSLQASSYNEQF
TRBV1,TSSHPGRRMRAAQETQY
TRBV6-6,ASSYLQGGNQPQH
TRBV5-1,ASSPLTREIDTQY
TRBV5-6,ASSFNRGDGYT
TRBV19,ASSTMTMGRTGELF
TRBV15,ATSRDFKGFRQETQY
TRBV7-8,ASSFWMQPSGAIYEQY
TRBV27,ASSLLGTGDHNEQF
TRBV27,ASRPGRVSSYEQY
TRBV7-2,ASSLVAGGYEQY
TRBV27,ASSRHLRTGGNEQF
TRBV19,ASSIALTRTDTQY
TRBV27,ASSLGVGELF
TRBV5-1,ASSLAGGSHNEQF
TRBV7-3,ASSRGGEPSYEQY
TRBV18,ASSPRIKDINEQF
TRBV6-6,ASRLRGQGSNQPQH
TRBV7-3,ASSLTQVLTYEQY
TRBV4-1,ASSQDWPNEQF
TRBV5-5,ASSLVQGDTDTQY
TRBV28,ASSLGDWGNQPQH
TRBV19,ASTIAQGIFQPQH
TRBV6-5,ASSYSGRVNTEAF
TRBV15,ATSRDIRTDNQPQH
TRBV7-2,ASSLEATRGNTIY
TRBV5-1,ASSSMTGTGNTIY
TRBV2,ASSVNRGSVEKLF
TRBV9,ASSVGLADDNEQF
TRBV28,ASSPVLIREGQPQH
TRBV4-3,ASSQSSGGAKNIQY
TRBV27,ASSLFSGGRETQY
TRBV5-6,ASSKDKGLSYEQY
TRBV10-3,AITRQGGDTIY
TRBV5-1,ASSLAGTGAYEQY
TRBV5-1,ASSLARGEEDTQY
TRBV14,ASSSFAEAF
TRBV7-2,ASSLGPTDTQY
TRBV7-2,ASSSRGNTEAF
TRBV5-1,ASSLASGRGYEQY